Reported below is one TCR beta chain. This record comes from a study of CD8 T cells in Susac syndrome. This CDR3 has 14 residues. Trimming pared 3 bases from V and 4 bases from J, leaving 14 bases between. Germline V gives CDR1 SGDLS, CDR2 YYNGEE. When the RNA was reverse transcribed, random hexamers were used with an input of roughly 0.45 to 1 ug. TCRdb passed the immunoSEQ multiplex PCR reads through MiXCR, listing each CDR3 protein once. The sample carries about 300,000 distinct CDR3 sequences, approximately 85% recorded once. V is TRBV9 and J is TRBJ2-7, with D tentatively TRBD1 (5 bases). The sequenced sample was CD8+ T cells from PBMCs. This TCR came from a human donor with multiple sclerosis. The CDR3 is CASSEEDSAYEQYF. The CDR3 DNA reads TGTGCCAGCAGCGAGGAAGACAGCGCTTACGAGCAGTACTTC.